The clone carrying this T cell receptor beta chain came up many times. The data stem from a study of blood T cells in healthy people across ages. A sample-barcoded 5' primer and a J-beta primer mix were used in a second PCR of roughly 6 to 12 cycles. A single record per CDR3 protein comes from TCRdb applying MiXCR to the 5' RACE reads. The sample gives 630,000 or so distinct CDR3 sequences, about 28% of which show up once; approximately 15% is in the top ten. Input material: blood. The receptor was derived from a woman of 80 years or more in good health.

The CDR3 sequence is CASSLDSGGGQPQHF. DNA for the CDR3: TGTGCCAGCAGCTTAGACTCGGGGGGGGGTCAGCCCCAGCATTTT. J is TRBJ1-5 and V is TRBV7-2, with D possibly matching TRBD1 (5 bases). Trimming stripped 1 base from V and 6 bases from J, with 13 bases between. The CDR3 spans 15 residues. Germline CDR1 reads SGHTA; CDR2 reads FQGNSA. The whole variable domain, filled in from reference TRBV7-2 and TRBJ1-5, reads GAGVSQSPSNKVTEKGKDVELRCDPISGHTALYWYRQSLGQGLEFLIYFQGNSAPDKSGLPSDRFSAERTGGSVSTLTIQRTQQEDSAVYLCASSLDSGGGQPQHFGDGTRLSIL.